These 19 T cell receptor beta chains were all obtained from the same sample, sequenced in a study of T cell changes during pregnancy in multiple sclerosis. The protocol was immunoSEQ multiplex PCR, while the TCRdb copy is restricted to in-frame clones and leaves out a portion. This table has over 50,000 clones, about 92% appearing once. The sample consisted of CD4+ T cells from peripheral blood mononuclear cells, taken after pregnancy. The receptors derive from a female donor with multiple sclerosis, enrolled in a pregnancy study.

The V and J genes are TRBV6-1 and TRBJ1-6; D not certain. Germline loops: CDR1 MNHNS, CDR2 SASEGT. V lost 3 bases, J lost 8 bases, and 8 bases lay in between. The CDR3 runs to 13 residues. The CDR3 sequence: CASSERSDSPLHF. DNA of the CDR3: TGTGCCAGCAGTGAGAGGAGTGATTCACCCCTCCACTTT.

This clone was found once. This chain links TRBV5-1 with TRBJ2-6; D ambiguous. The CDR3 is 15 amino acids. Per the germline V gene, CDR1 is SGHRS and CDR2 is YFSETQ. Trimming cost V 3 bases and J 0 bases, with 7 bases left between them. CDR3 nucleotides: TGCGCCAGCAGCTCCCAGGTCTCTGGGGCCAACGTCCTGACTTTC. Translating gives CASSSQVSGANVLTF.

This clone has just one count. This sequence joins TRBV7-2 and TRBJ1-1; unclear D gene. Germline V CDR1 and CDR2: SGHTA, FQGNSA. Between the trimmed V and J ends, which lost 3 bases and 6 bases, there was a span of 17 bases. The CDR3 has 15 amino acids. As DNA, the CDR3 is TGTGCCAGCAGCTTCATACCCCGAGGGTGGGCTGAAGCTTTCTTT. Translation: CASSFIPRGWAEAFF. Full variable domain (outside the CDR3, taken from reference TRBV7-2 and TRBJ1-1): GAGVSQSPSNKVTEKGKDVELRCDPISGHTALYWYRQSLGQGLEFLIYFQGNSAPDKSGLPSDRFSAERTGGSVSTLTIQRTQQEDSAVYLCASSFIPRGWAEAFFGQGTRLTVV.

The chain combines TRBV9 with TRBJ2-3; TRBD1 matches 10 bases. The junction had 11 bases not matched to a gene; V was cut back by 4 bases and J by 3 bases. Looked up from germline, CDR1 is SGDLS and CDR2 is YYNGEE. The CDR3 contains 17 residues. The CDR3 DNA is TGTGCCAGCAGCCAGGGACAGGGGTCGGTCGGGACAGATACGCAGTATTTT. It yields the protein CASSQGQGSVGTDTQYF. The whole variable domain, remainder taken from reference TRBV9 and TRBJ2-3, is DSGVTQTPKHLITATGQRVTLRCSPRSGDLSVYWYQQSLDQGLQFLIQYYNGEERAKGNILERFSAQQFPDLHSELNLSSLELGDSALYFCASSQGQGSVGTDTQYFGPGTRLTVL.

The chain combines TRBV30 with TRBJ1-5, with D maybe TRBD1 (6 bases). The CDR3 runs 13 residues. The germline gives CDR1 GTSNPN, CDR2 SVGIG (reference sequence). Trimming stripped 2 bases from V and 4 bases from J, with 9 bases between. In nucleotides, the CDR3 is TGTGCCTGGAGTAGGCAGGGGAATCAGCCCCAGCATTTT. This encodes CAWSRQGNQPQHF.

The chain carries TRBV27 and TRBJ1-1; TRBD1 matches 8 bases. The CDR3 contains 13 residues. The germline CDR1 and CDR2 sequences are MNHEY and SMNVEV (reference sequence). With 1 base clipped from V and 8 bases from J, the junction kept 3 bases outside the gene matches. The CDR3 loop reads CASSLLGQVEAFF. CDR3 bases: TGTGCCAGCAGTTTATTGGGACAGGTGGAAGCTTTCTTT.

The DNA for the CDR3 is TGTGCCAGCACGCGGGAGCACAGCACCGGGGAGCTGTTTTTT. Amino acid sequence: CASTREHSTGELFF. V and J are TRBV6-4 and TRBJ2-2; 7 nucleotides agree with TRBD2. The CDR3 sequence is 14 residues long. Germline-derived CDR1 and CDR2 are MRHNA and SNTAGT. V dropped 7 bases and J dropped 4; count of bases not matched to a gene: 6.

The chain recombines TRBV1 with TRBJ1-1; the table gives TRBD1 as D, unverified against the DNA. TRBV1 is a listed pseudogene. The CDR3 is 16 residues long. The CDR3 bases are TGCACCAGCAGCCCCTACGGGGACAGAGGATTGACTGAAGCTTTCTTT. Translation gives CTSSPYGDRGLTEAFF.

This rearrangement joins TRBV19 to TRBJ2-2, with TRBD2 matching 7 bases. This CDR3 has 15 amino acids. The ends lost 6 bases at V and 4 bases at J; junction bases unmatched: 8. Germline CDR1 and CDR2: LNHDA and SQIVND (reference sequence). The CDR3 reads CASRADSGFTGELFF. The CDR3 DNA is TGTGCCAGTAGGGCCGATAGCGGGTTCACCGGGGAGCTGTTTTTT.

This CDR3 reads CASSPLGSPNYGYTF. In DNA form, the CDR3 reads TGTGCCAGCAGCCCGTTGGGCAGCCCTAACTATGGCTACACCTTC. The rearrangement uses TRBV5-4 and TRBJ1-2; D gene unclear. Germline CDR1 and CDR2: SGHNT and YYREEE (reference sequence). The CDR3 is made up of 15 amino acids. V was shortened by 4 bases and J by 0 bases, with 13 bases between the two germline ends.

The rearrangement uses TRBV28 and TRBJ2-7, with D perhaps matching TRBD1 (6 bases). CDR1 and CDR2 from the germline V gene are MDHEN and SYDVKM. Deletions cut 7 bases from V and 6 bases from J, with 22 bases between. CDR3 length: 15 residues. The DNA of the CDR3 is TGTGCCAGCACCTCATCCGGGACAACCTTGGGCGAGCAGTACTTC. The encoded protein is CASTSSGTTLGEQYF.

This chain joins TRBV11-2 and TRBJ2-1; 10 bases match TRBD1. This CDR3 is 14 amino acids long. The V gene end was trimmed by 5 bases and the J gene end by 6 bases; junction bases not matched to a gene: 4. Germline V gene lookup returns CDR1 SGHAT and CDR2 FQNNGV. The CDR3: CASSLRQGANEQFF. The CDR3 region has the DNA TGTGCCAGCAGCCTCAGACAGGGGGCCAATGAGCAGTTCTTC.

The V call is TRBV5-6, the J call TRBJ2-2; D gene ambiguous. Germline V gene sequence: CDR1 SGHDT, CDR2 YYEEEE. Deletions cut 3 bases from V and 3 bases from J, with 3 bases between. The CDR3 sequence is 12 residues long. The CDR3 nucleotides read TGTGCCAGCAGCTCTTACACCGGGGAGCTGTTTTTT. The encoded protein is CASSSYTGELFF.

The gene calls are TRBV15 and TRBJ2-7, with D perhaps TRBD1 (6 bases). This CDR3 has 15 amino acids. Per the germline V gene, CDR1 is LNHNV and CDR2 is YYDKDF (reference sequence). Trimming took 0 bases from V and 3 from J, leaving 12 bases between them. The chain's CDR3 is CATSRDGGGHYEQYF. CDR3 nucleotide sequence: TGTGCCACCAGCAGAGATGGTGGGGGACACTACGAGCAGTACTTC.

V usage is TRBV5-4 and J usage is TRBJ1-2; D not resolved. Germline V CDR1 and CDR2: SGHNT, YYREEE (reference sequence). V lost 0 bases and J lost 0, with 6 bases in between. This CDR3 region has 14 residues. CDR3 loop: CASSLDVTNYGYTF. For the CDR3, the DNA is TGTGCCAGCAGCTTGGATGTCACTAACTATGGCTACACCTTC.

This chain uses TRBV5-1 with TRBJ2-7; 10 bases map to TRBD1. This CDR3 contains 16 residues. The V gene end was trimmed by 0 bases and the J gene end by 5 bases; junction bases not matched to a gene: 8. Germline lookup yields CDR1 SGHRS and CDR2 YFSETQ. This CDR3 is CASSLAAGTGVHEQYF. The CDR3 bases are TGCGCCAGCAGCTTGGCCGCCGGGACAGGGGTCCACGAGCAGTACTTC.

The rearrangement links TRBV4-3 to TRBJ2-6, with TRBD1 identical over 12 bases. CDR3 length: 19 residues. V lost 0 bases and J lost 4; bases outside the gene matches: 7. Germline V gene sequence: CDR1 LGHNA, CDR2 YSLEER. In DNA form, the CDR3 reads TGCGCCAGCAGCCAAGAATGGGACAGGGGGCAAGTCGGGGCCAACGTCCTGACTTTC. Translation gives CASSQEWDRGQVGANVLTF.

This chain uses TRBV5-4 with TRBJ2-5, with TRBD2 matching 10 bases. The CDR3 totals 14 residues. Unmatched junction bases numbered 5, after V lost 4 bases and J lost 5 bases. From germline, CDR1 is SGHNT and CDR2 YYREEE (reference sequence). The CDR3 DNA reads TGTGCCAGCAGCGAGGGACTAGCGCGGGAGACCCAGTACTTC. Protein sequence: CASSEGLARETQYF.

The genes are TRBV6-6 and TRBJ2-7; possibly TRBD1 for D (5 bases). V dropped 6 bases and J dropped 4 bases, with 19 bases sitting between them. CDR1 is MNHNY and CDR2 is SVGAGI in the germline V gene (reference sequence). The CDR3 spans 15 residues. CDR3 coding DNA: TGTGCCAGCAGGCGGTCGGAAGGGGCCGGATACGAGCAGTACTTC. Amino acids: CASRRSEGAGYEQYF.